This paragraph covers one TCR beta chain sequence. CDR3 size: 16 residues. Germline V gives CDR1 SGHTA, CDR2 FQGNSA. V lost 5 bases to trimming and J lost 2 bases, with 18 bases between them. The sample is drawn from a study of blood T cell repertoires in COVID-19. Across the whole study: Italy, Spain and the United States were the sources of the convalescent and acute COVID-19 samples. In each case, the material was cDNA or gDNA derived from T cells, B-cell-depleted T cells, or PBMCs.

Authors' methods: Estimated nucleated cell counts came from reference gene primer amplification. Repertoires were generated with immunoSEQ multiplex PCR, while TCRdb's copy carries only in-frame clones and drops some. V and J calls and clone size are given by that table; D and trimming were obtained from the DNA. The sample lists roughly 120,000 clones; over 60% were seen once. This clonotype was obtained from a woman of 80 years or more with acute or convalescent COVID-19. The rearrangement joins TRBV7-2 to TRBJ1-2, with D tentatively TRBD1 (6 bases). Sequencing input: peripheral blood. For the CDR3, the DNA is TGTGCCAGCAGCCCAGATGGGGGGGCCACCAACTATGGCTACACCTTC. Residues: CASSPDGGATNYGYTF.